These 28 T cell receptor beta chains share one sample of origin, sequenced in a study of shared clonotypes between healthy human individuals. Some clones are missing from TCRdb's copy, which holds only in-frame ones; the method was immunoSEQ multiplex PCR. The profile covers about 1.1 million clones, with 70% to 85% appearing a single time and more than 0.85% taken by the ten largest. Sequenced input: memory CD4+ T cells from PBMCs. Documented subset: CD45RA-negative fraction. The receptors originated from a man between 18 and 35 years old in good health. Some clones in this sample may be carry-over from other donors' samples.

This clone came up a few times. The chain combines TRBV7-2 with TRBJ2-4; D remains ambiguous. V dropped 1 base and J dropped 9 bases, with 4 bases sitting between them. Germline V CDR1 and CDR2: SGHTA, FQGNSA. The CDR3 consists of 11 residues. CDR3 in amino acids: CASSLGGIQYF. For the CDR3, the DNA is TGTGCCAGCAGCTTAGGGGGCATTCAGTACTTC.

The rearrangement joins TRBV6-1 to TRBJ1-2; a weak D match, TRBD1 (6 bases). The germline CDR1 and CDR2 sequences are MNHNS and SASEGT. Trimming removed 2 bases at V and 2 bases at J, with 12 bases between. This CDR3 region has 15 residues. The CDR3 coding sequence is TGTGCCAGCAGTGAATTCTGGACAGAAAACTATGGCTACACCTTC. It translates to CASSEFWTENYGYTF.

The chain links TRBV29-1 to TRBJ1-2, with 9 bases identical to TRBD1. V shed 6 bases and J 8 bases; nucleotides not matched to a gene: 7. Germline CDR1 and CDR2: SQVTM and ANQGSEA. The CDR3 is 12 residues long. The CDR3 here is CSVIQGAAGYTF. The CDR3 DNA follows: TGCAGCGTCATACAGGGGGCGGCGGGCTACACCTTC.

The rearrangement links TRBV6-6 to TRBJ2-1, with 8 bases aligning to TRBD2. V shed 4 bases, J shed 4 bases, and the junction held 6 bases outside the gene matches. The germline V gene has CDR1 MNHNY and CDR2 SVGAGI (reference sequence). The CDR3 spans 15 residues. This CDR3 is CASSWGLAGYNEQFF. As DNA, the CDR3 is TGTGCCAGCAGTTGGGGCCTAGCGGGTTACAATGAGCAGTTCTTC.

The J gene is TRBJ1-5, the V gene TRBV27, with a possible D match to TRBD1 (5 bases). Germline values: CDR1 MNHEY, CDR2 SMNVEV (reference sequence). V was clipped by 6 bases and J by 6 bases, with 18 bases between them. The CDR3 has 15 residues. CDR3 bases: TGTGCCAGCAGGCCAAGGGGCGGGTTATTTCAGCCCCAGCATTTT. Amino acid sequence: CASRPRGGLFQPQHF.

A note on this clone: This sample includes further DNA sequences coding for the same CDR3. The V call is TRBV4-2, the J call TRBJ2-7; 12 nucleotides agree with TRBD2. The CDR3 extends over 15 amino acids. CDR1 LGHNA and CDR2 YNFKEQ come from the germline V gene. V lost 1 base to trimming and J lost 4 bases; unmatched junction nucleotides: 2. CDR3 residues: CASSQGLAGVYEQYF. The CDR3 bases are TGTGCCAGCAGCCAAGGACTAGCGGGAGTTTACGAGCAGTACTTC.

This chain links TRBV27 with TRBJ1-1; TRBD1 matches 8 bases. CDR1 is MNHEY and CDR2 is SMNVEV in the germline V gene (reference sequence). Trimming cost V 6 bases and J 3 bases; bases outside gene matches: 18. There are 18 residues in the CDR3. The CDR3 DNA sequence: TGTGCCAGCAGCCACCGGGGGCAGGGGGCGAATCGGTACACTGAAGCTTTCTTT. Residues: CASSHRGQGANRYTEAFF.

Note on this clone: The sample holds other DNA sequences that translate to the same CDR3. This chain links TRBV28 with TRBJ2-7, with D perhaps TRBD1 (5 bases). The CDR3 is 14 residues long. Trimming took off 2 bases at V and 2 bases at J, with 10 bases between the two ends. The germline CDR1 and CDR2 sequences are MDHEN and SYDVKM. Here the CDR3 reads CASSLAGLTYEQYF. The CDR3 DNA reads TGTGCCAGCAGTTTAGCAGGGCTAACCTACGAGCAGTACTTC.

The CDR3, as DNA: TGTGCCAGCAGCTTAGACAGGACCAACTACGAGCAGTACTTC. It encodes CASSLDRTNYEQYF. This sequence joins TRBV7-6 and TRBJ2-7; D perhaps matches TRBD1 (5 bases). The CDR3 consists of 14 residues. With 1 base removed from V and 3 bases from J, the gap between germline ends came to 10 bases. Looked up from germline, CDR1 is SGHVS and CDR2 is FNYEAQ.

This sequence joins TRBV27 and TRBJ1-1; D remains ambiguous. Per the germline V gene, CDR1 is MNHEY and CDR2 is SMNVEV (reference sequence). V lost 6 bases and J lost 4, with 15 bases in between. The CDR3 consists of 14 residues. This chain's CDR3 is CASRREGGVTEAFF. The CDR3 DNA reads TGTGCCAGCAGACGGGAAGGCGGTGTCACTGAAGCTTTCTTT.

The CDR3 sequence: CASSLERRQGTGNTIYF. As DNA, the CDR3 is TGTGCCAGCAGCTTAGAACGACGGCAGGGGACTGGAAACACCATATATTTT. The chain has TRBV7-2 and TRBJ1-3, with D perhaps TRBD1 (6 bases). The ends were cut back, 1 base at V and 2 bases at J, with 15 bases in the middle. Germline V gene lookup returns CDR1 SGHTA and CDR2 FQGNSA. The CDR3 totals 17 residues.

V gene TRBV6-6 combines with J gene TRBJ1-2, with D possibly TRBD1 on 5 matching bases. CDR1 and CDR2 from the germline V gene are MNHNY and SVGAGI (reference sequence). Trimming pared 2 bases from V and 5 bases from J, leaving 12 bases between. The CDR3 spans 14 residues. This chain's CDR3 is CASSYGQGGYGYTF. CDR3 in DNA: TGTGCCAGCAGTTACGGGCAGGGCGGGTATGGCTACACCTTC.

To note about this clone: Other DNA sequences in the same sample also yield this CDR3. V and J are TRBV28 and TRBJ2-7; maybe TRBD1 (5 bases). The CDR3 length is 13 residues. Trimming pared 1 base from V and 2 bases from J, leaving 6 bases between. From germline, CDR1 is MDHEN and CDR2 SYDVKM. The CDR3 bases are TGTGCCAGCAGTTTATCAGGGCCCTACGAGCAGTACTTC. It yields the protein CASSLSGPYEQYF. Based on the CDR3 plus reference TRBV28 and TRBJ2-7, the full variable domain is DVKVTQSSRYLVKRTGEKVFLECVQDMDHENMFWYRQDPGLGLRLIYFSYDVKMKEKGDIPEGYSVSREKKERFSLILESASTNQTSMYLCASSLSGPYEQYFGPGTRLTVT.

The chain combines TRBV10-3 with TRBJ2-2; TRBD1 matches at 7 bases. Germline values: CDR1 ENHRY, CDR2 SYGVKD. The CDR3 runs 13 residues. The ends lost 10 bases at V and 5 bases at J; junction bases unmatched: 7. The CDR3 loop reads CASAPTGTGELFF. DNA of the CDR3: TGTGCCAGCGCACCGACAGGGACCGGGGAGCTGTTTTTT.

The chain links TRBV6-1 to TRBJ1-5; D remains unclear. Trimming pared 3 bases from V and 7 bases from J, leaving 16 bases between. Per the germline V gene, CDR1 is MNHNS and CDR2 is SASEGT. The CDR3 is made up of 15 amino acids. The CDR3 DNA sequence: TGTGCCAGCAGTGAGATCCTTTTGTTGTACCAGCCCCAGCATTTT. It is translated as CASSEILLLYQPQHF.

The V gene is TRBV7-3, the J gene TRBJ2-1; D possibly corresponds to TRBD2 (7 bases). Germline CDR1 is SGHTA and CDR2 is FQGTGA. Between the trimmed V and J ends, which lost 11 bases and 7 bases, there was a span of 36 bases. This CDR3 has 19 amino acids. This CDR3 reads CAGLLLKTGPLAGMNEQFF. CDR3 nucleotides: TGTGCCGGACTCCTACTTAAAACAGGGCCCTTAGCGGGTATGAATGAGCAGTTCTTC.

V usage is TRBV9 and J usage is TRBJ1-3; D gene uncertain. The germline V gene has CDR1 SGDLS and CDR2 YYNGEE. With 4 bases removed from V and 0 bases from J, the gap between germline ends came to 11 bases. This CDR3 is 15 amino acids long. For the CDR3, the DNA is TGTGCCAGCAGCCCCGGGTCCTACTCTGGAAACACCATATATTTT. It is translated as CASSPGSYSGNTIYF. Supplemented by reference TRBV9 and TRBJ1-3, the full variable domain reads DSGVTQTPKHLITATGQRVTLRCSPRSGDLSVYWYQQSLDQGLQFLIQYYNGEERAKGNILERFSAQQFPDLHSELNLSSLELGDSALYFCASSPGSYSGNTIYFGEGSWLTVV.

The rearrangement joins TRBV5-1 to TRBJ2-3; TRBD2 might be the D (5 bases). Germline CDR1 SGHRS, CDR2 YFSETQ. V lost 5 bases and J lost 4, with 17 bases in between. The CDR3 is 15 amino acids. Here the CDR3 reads CASRLTTRTADTQYF. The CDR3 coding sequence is TGCGCCAGCAGATTGACTACCCGCACGGCAGATACGCAGTATTTT.

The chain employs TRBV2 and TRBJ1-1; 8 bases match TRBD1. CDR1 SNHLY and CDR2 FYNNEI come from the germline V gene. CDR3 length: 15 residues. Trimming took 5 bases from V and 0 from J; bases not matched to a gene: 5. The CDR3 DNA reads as TGTGCCAGCAGTCGGACAGGGAATTTGAACACTGAAGCTTTCTTT. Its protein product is CASSRTGNLNTEAFF.

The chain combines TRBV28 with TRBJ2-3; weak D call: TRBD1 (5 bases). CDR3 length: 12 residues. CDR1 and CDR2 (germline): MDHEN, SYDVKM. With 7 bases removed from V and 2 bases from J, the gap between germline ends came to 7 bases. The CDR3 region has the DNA TGTGCCAGCACCAGGGACACAGATACGCAGTATTTT. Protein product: CASTRDTDTQYF.

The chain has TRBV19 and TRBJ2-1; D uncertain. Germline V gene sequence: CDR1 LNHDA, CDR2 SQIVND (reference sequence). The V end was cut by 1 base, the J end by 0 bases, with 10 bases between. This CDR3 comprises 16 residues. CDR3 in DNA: TGTGCCAGTAGTATAGCGTCGGCAGCCTCCTACAATGAGCAGTTCTTC. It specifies CASSIASAASYNEQFF.

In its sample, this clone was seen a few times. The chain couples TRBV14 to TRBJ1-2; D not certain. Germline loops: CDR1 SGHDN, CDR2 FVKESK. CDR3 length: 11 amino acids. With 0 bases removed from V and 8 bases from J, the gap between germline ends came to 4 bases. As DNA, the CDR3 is TGTGCCAGCAGCCAAGATTCCGGCTACACCTTC. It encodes CASSQDSGYTF.

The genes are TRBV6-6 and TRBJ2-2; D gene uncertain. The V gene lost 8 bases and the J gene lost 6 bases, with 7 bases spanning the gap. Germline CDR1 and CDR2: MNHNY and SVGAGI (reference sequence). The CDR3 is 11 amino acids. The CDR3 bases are TGTGCCAGCTCTGGGGCCGGGGAGCTGTTTTTT. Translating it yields CASSGAGELFF.

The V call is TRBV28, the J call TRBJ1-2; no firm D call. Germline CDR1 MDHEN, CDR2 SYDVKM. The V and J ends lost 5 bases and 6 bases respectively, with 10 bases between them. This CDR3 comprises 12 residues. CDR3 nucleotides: TGTGCCAGCAGTGCCTGGGAGGATGGCTACACCTTC. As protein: CASSAWEDGYTF.

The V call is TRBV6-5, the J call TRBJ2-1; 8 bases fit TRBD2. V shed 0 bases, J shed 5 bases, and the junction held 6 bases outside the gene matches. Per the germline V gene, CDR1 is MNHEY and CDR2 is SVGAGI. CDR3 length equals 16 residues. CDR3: CASSYSSGGANNEQFF. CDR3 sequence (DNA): TGTGCCAGCAGTTACTCATCGGGGGGGGCAAACAATGAGCAGTTCTTC.

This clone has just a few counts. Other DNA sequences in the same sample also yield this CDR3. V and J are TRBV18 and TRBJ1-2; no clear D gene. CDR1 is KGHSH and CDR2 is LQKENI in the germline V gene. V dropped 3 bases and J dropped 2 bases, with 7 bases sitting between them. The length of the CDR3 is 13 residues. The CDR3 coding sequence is TGTGCCAGCTCACCTGGGCAGAACTATGGCTACACCTTC. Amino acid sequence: CASSPGQNYGYTF.

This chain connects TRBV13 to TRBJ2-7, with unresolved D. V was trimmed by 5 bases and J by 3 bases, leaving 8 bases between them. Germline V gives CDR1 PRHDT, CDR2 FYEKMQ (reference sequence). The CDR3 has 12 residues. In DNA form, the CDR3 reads TGTGCCAGCAGCGCCCACAGCTACGAGCAGTACTTC. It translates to CASSAHSYEQYF.

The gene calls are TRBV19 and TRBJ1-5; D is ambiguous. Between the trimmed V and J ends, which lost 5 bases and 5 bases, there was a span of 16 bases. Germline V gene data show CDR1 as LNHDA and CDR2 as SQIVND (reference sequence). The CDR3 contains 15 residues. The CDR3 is CASSREVGSHQPQHF. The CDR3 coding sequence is TGTGCCAGTAGTCGGGAAGTAGGGTCACATCAGCCCCAGCATTTT.